These 21 T cell receptor beta chains were all obtained from the same sample, sequenced in a study of blood T cell repertoires in COVID-19 (dated by TCRdb to 2020 to 2022). Library preparation employed the immunoSEQ multiplex PCR assay. TCRdb carries this immuneACCESS record with in-frame sequences only. Its versions omit some clonotypes, under half of them owing to an unresolved V gene in the studies checked, with the rest unexplained. A total of roughly 80,000 clones appear in this sample, about 87% of them only once. 9.1% of the sample goes to the ten largest clones. Sequenced: peripheral blood. The receptors were sampled from a human donor in a cohort sampled during active COVID-19.

This clone has a handful of counts. A junction end diverges from the germline sequence, so it may reflect a read error. J is TRBJ2-2 and V is TRBV7-7, with 14 bases matching TRBD2. The CDR3 extends over 16 amino acids. Germline CDR1 SSHAT, CDR2 FNYEAQ (reference sequence). The CDR3 coding sequence is TGTGCTAGCAGCTCCGGGACTAGCGGGGGTGGCGGGGAGCTGTTTTTT. Encoded protein: CASSSGTSGGGGELFF.

The chain couples TRBV4-1 to TRBJ1-2; D is ambiguous. Germline V gene lookup returns CDR1 MGHRA and CDR2 YSYEKL. CDR3 length equals 15 residues. The V end was cut by 1 base, the J end by 1 base, with 10 bases between. The CDR3 loop is CASSQVEGYNYGYTF. CDR3 nucleotides: TGCGCCAGCAGCCAAGTGGAGGGTTATAACTATGGCTACACCTTC.

This clone was recorded once. The V gene is TRBV7-2, the J gene TRBJ1-2; D might be TRBD1 (6 bases). Germline V gene data show CDR1 as SGHTA and CDR2 as FQGNSA. Trimming took off 3 bases at V and 3 bases at J, with 14 bases between the two ends. This CDR3 has 15 residues. The CDR3 region is CASSFLQGWDYGYTF. DNA for the CDR3: TGTGCCAGCAGCTTCCTACAGGGCTGGGACTATGGCTACACCTTC. Based on the CDR3 plus reference TRBV7-2 and TRBJ1-2, the full variable domain is GAGVSQSPSNKVTEKGKDVELRCDPISGHTALYWYRQSLGQGLEFLIYFQGNSAPDKSGLPSDRFSAERTGGSVSTLTIQRTQQEDSAVYLCASSFLQGWDYGYTFGSGTRLTVV.

The V and J genes are TRBV5-8 and TRBJ2-1; the match to TRBD1 covers 9 bases. Germline CDR1 reads SGHTS; CDR2 reads YDEGEE. V dropped 7 bases and J dropped 0; count of bases not matched to a gene: 8. This CDR3 has 16 residues. Here the CDR3 reads CASLQLGQGSYNEQFF. In DNA form, the CDR3 reads TGTGCCAGCCTACAATTGGGACAGGGCTCCTACAATGAGCAGTTCTTC.

This clone appeared a single time. CDR3: CASSYSWGRGDTQYF. As DNA, the CDR3 is TGTGCCAGCAGTTACTCCTGGGGGCGCGGAGATACGCAGTATTTT. The chain links TRBV6-5 to TRBJ2-3, with a tentative D call TRBD1 (6 bases). Germline-derived CDR1 and CDR2 are MNHEY and SVGAGI. Trimming took 0 bases from V and 5 from J, leaving 12 bases between them. CDR3 length: 15 residues.

The chain carries TRBV29-1 and TRBJ2-7; 12 nucleotides line up with TRBD2. Germline V gives CDR1 SQVTM, CDR2 ANQGSEA. The CDR3 extends over 13 amino acids. The ends lost 6 bases at V and 6 bases at J; junction bases unmatched: 6. For the CDR3, the DNA is TGCAGCGTGCTGACTAGCGGGAGTTTCGAGCAGTACTTC. Its protein product is CSVLTSGSFEQYF.

The chain has TRBV18 and TRBJ1-1, with 7 bases that match TRBD1. Germline assignment: CDR1 KGHSH and CDR2 LQKENI. CDR3 length: 14 amino acids. V gave up 6 bases and J gave up 1 base; unmatched junction bases: 5. CDR3 residues: CASSAGQQNTEAFF. The CDR3 DNA reads as TGTGCCAGCTCGGCGGGACAGCAGAACACTGAAGCTTTCTTT.

This chain connects TRBV5-6 to TRBJ1-5, with D tentatively TRBD1 (6 bases). The CDR3 is 16 residues long. CDR1 and CDR2 (germline): SGHDT, YYEEEE. The germline V and J ends were trimmed by 0 bases and 5 bases, with 15 bases remaining between them. This CDR3 is CASSLESAPGDQPQHF. Written as DNA, the CDR3 is TGTGCCAGCAGCTTGGAGTCCGCGCCAGGGGATCAGCCCCAGCATTTT. Combining the CDR3 with reference TRBV5-6 and TRBJ1-5 gives the whole variable domain DAGVTQSPTHLIKTRGQQVTLRCSPKSGHDTVSWYQQALGQGPQFIFQYYEEEERQRGNFPDRFSGHQFPNYSSELNVNALLLGDSALYLCASSLESAPGDQPQHFGDGTRLSIL.

V usage is TRBV9 and J usage is TRBJ1-2; no clear D gene. The CDR3 is 12 amino acids. With 3 bases removed from V and 8 bases from J, the gap between germline ends came to 11 bases. Germline CDR1 and CDR2: SGDLS and YYNGEE. The CDR3 here is CASSAGDFGYTF. The CDR3 bases are TGTGCCAGCAGCGCGGGAGATTTCGGCTACACCTTC.

The V call is TRBV13, the J call TRBJ2-3; 8 bases map to TRBD2. The CDR3 loop spans 14 amino acids. Germline lookup yields CDR1 PRHDT and CDR2 FYEKMQ (reference sequence). Germline trimming cut 5 bases from V and 6 bases from J; bases unmatched to any gene: 7. CDR3 in amino acids: CASSIGTSTDTQYF. The CDR3 nucleotides read TGTGCCAGCAGCATCGGGACTAGTACGGATACGCAGTATTTT. The full variable domain, completed using reference TRBV13 and TRBJ2-3, is AAGVIQSPRHLIKEKRETATLKCYPIPRHDTVYWYQQGPGQDPQFLISFYEKMQSDKGSIPDRFSAQQFSDYHSELNMSSLELGDSALYFCASSIGTSTDTQYFGPGTRLTVL.

The chain recombines TRBV7-9 with TRBJ1-1; TRBD1 might be the D (5 bases). From germline, CDR1 is SEHNR and CDR2 FQNEAQ (reference sequence). This CDR3 spans 13 amino acids. Trimming cost V 3 bases and J 7 bases, with 12 bases left between them. CDR3 in amino acids: CASSFPRAIEAFF. In DNA form, the CDR3 reads TGTGCCAGCAGCTTTCCCAGGGCGATTGAAGCTTTCTTT. The variable domain in full, with the rest retrieved from reference TRBV7-9 and TRBJ1-1, is DTGVSQNPRHKITKRGQNVTFRCDPISEHNRLYWYRQTLGQGPEFLTYFQNEAQLEKSRLLSDRFSAERPKGSFSTLEIQRTEQGDSAMYLCASSFPRAIEAFFGQGTRLTVV.

This chain links TRBV7-9 with TRBJ2-7, with D tentatively TRBD2 (6 bases). This CDR3 region has 12 residues. Trimming pared 2 bases from V and 7 bases from J, leaving 9 bases between. CDR1 is SEHNR and CDR2 is FQNEAQ in the germline V gene (reference sequence). CDR3 region: CASSLSGGEQYF. In DNA form, the CDR3 reads TGTGCCAGCAGCTTATCCGGGGGTGAGCAGTACTTC. Supplemented by reference TRBV7-9 and TRBJ2-7, the full variable domain reads DTGVSQNPRHKITKRGQNVTFRCDPISEHNRLYWYRQTLGQGPEFLTYFQNEAQLEKSRLLSDRFSAERPKGSFSTLEIQRTEQGDSAMYLCASSLSGGEQYFGPGTRLTVT.

The chain employs TRBV5-4 and TRBJ2-1; 8 positions match TRBD2. V lost 1 base to trimming and J lost 3 bases; unmatched junction nucleotides: 0. CDR3 size: 14 residues. The V gene's germline CDR1 is SGHNT and CDR2 YYREEE (reference sequence). The CDR3 loop is CASSLTSGYNEQFF. The DNA for the CDR3 is TGTGCCAGCAGCTTGACTAGCGGCTACAATGAGCAGTTCTTC. Using reference TRBV5-4 and TRBJ2-1 for the parts outside the CDR3, the full variable domain is ETGVTQSPTHLIKTRGQQVTLRCSSQSGHNTVSWYQQALGQGPQFIFQYYREEENGRGNFPPRFSGLQFPNYSSELNVNALELDDSALYLCASSLTSGYNEQFFGPGTRLTVL.

This rearrangement joins TRBV12-5 to TRBJ1-5; no reliable D call. The CDR3 loop spans 13 amino acids. Deletions cut 1 base from V and 3 bases from J, with 4 bases between. Germline lookup yields CDR1 LGHNT and CDR2 FRNRAP. Written as DNA, the CDR3 is TGTGCTAGTGGTTTGGGAGTCAATCAGCCCCAGCATTTT. Residues: CASGLGVNQPQHF.

The chain recombines TRBV9 with TRBJ1-4, with D perhaps TRBD1 (5 bases). This CDR3 spans 14 amino acids. Germline V gene lookup returns CDR1 SGDLS and CDR2 YYNGEE. V gave up 7 bases and J gave up 0 bases, with 10 bases separating them. The CDR3 DNA sequence: TGTGCCAGCGGGCAGGGAACAACTAATGAAAAACTGTTTTTT. Its translation: CASGQGTTNEKLFF. The variable domain in full, completed from reference TRBV9 and TRBJ1-4, reads DSGVTQTPKHLITATGQRVTLRCSPRSGDLSVYWYQQSLDQGLQFLIQYYNGEERAKGNILERFSAQQFPDLHSELNLSSLELGDSALYFCASGQGTTNEKLFFGSGTQLSVL.

The rearrangement links TRBV11-2 to TRBJ1-5; TRBD1 matches at 8 bases. The CDR3 is 15 amino acids. Germline CDR1 SGHAT, CDR2 FQNNGV. Trimming at V came to 4 bases and at J to 4 bases, leaving 6 bases not matched to a gene. The CDR3 loop is CASSYPGGRNQPQHF. The DNA of the CDR3 is TGTGCCAGCAGCTACCCAGGGGGCCGAAATCAGCCCCAGCATTTT.

J is TRBJ1-6 and V is TRBV12-3 or TRBV12-4; 9 nucleotides agree with TRBD1. V shed 8 bases, J shed 9 bases, and the junction held 5 bases outside the gene matches. This CDR3 contains 13 residues. The CDR3 region has the DNA TGTGCCAGCGGGGACAGGGTTAGTTCACCCCTCCACTTT. It codes for CASGDRVSSPLHF.

The chain is built from TRBV5-5 and TRBJ1-2, with D maybe TRBD1 (6 bases). From germline, CDR1 is SGHKS and CDR2 YYEKEE (reference sequence). V lost 2 bases and J 6 bases, leaving 17 bases between the germline ends. This CDR3 has 15 residues. The CDR3 nucleotides are TGTGCCAGCAGCTTAACAGGGATAGAGTGGAATGGCTACACCTTC. Its protein product is CASSLTGIEWNGYTF.

This chain uses TRBV7-9 with TRBJ2-1, with 7 bases aligning to TRBD1. CDR1 and CDR2 (germline): SEHNR, FQNEAQ (reference sequence). The CDR3 is made up of 15 amino acids. The ends lost 5 bases at V and 4 bases at J; junction bases unmatched: 8. In nucleotides, the CDR3 is TGTGCCAGCAGCGCCGGGACAGACGCATACAATGAGCAGTTCTTC. Translation: CASSAGTDAYNEQFF. Full variable domain (remainder filled in from reference TRBV7-9 and TRBJ2-1): DTGVSQNPRHKITKRGQNVTFRCDPISEHNRLYWYRQTLGQGPEFLTYFQNEAQLEKSRLLSDRFSAERPKGSFSTLEIQRTEQGDSAMYLCASSAGTDAYNEQFFGPGTRLTVL.

The chain links TRBV6-6 to TRBJ2-1, with 10 bases aligning to TRBD2. Per the germline V gene, CDR1 is MNHNY and CDR2 is SVGAGI (reference sequence). The V and J ends lost 2 bases and 7 bases, in that order; junction bases with no gene match: 8. This CDR3 is 16 amino acids long. The CDR3 loop is CASSYPLGLAVNEQFF. CDR3 bases: TGTGCCAGCAGTTACCCTCTCGGACTAGCGGTTAATGAGCAGTTCTTC.

This clone occurred once. V usage is TRBV19 and J usage is TRBJ2-1, with D maybe TRBD2 (6 bases). This CDR3 comprises 16 residues. Trimming shortened V by 4 bases and J by 0 bases, and 13 bases separated the two germline ends. Germline-derived CDR1 and CDR2 are LNHDA and SQIVND (reference sequence). The CDR3 coding sequence is TGTGCCAGTAGTAAGGGGACTTTCAGCTCCTACAATGAGCAGTTCTTC. Its translation: CASSKGTFSSYNEQFF. The whole variable domain, filled in from reference TRBV19 and TRBJ2-1, reads DGGITQSPKYLFRKEGQNVTLSCEQNLNHDAMYWYRQDPGQGLRLIYYSQIVNDFQKGDIAEGYSVSREKKESFPLTVTSAQKNPTAFYLCASSKGTFSSYNEQFFGPGTRLTVL.